This TCR beta chain was sequenced in a study of T-cell memory formation after mild COVID-19. TCRdb called the 5' RACE reads again in MiXCR, with one record for every CDR3 protein. Of roughly 320,000 distinct CDR3 sequences detected, around 28% appear once; the ten largest clones hold about 13%. This clonotype was counted a few times. Its antigen is as yet unknown. The study's findings and limits: Later expanders leaned toward CD4+, whereas clones contracting from day 15 to 85 were balanced CD4/CD8.

This CDR3 is built from 15 residues. V lost 4 bases and J lost 1, with 10 bases in between. Germline V gene lookup returns CDR1 SGHTA and CDR2 FQGTGA. Sequencing was done on a sample of PBMCs or a T cell subset sorted from them (not recorded which). The chain links TRBV7-3 to TRBJ2-2, with TRBD1 as a possible D gene (6 bases). This TCR was sampled from an adult woman who had mild COVID-19 (a few samples of this study predate the infection). Cell type and time point are not known. DNA of the CDR3: TGTGCCAGCAGCTCCTGGACAGAGAACACCGGGGAGCTGTTTTTT. Translating it yields CASSSWTENTGELFF.